The source of this T cell receptor (beta chain) is a study of blood T cell repertoires in COVID-19. Study summary: The samples span acute and convalescent COVID-19 from the United States, Italy and Spain. T cells, B-cell-depleted T cells, or PBMCs provided the cDNA or gDNA that served as material.

Some clones are missing from TCRdb's copy, which holds only in-frame ones; the method was immunoSEQ multiplex PCR. The sample consists of hundreds of thousands of clones, 85% of them appearing once. V was cut by 8 bases and J by 0 bases, with 10 bases left in between. The CDR3 sequence is 14 residues long. Germline V gives CDR1 KGHSH, CDR2 LQKENI. The sample consisted of peripheral blood. This TCR came from a woman aged 18-30 years with acute or convalescent COVID-19. The chain is built from TRBV18 and TRBJ2-2; D may be TRBD2 (6 bases). This CDR3 reads CASPDYSNTGELFF. CDR3 nucleotide sequence: TGTGCCAGCCCGGACTATTCGAACACCGGGGAGCTGTTTTTT.